This is a list of T cell receptor beta chains from one sample in a study of tissue T cells after allogeneic stem cell transplantation. Libraries were prepared by immunoSEQ multiplex PCR; TCRdb keeps only in-frame clonotypes and omits some of them. The data contain 35,000 to 50,000 clones, roughly 89% of them singletons. The sample in question was blood, obtained before transplantation. The receptors derive from a woman aged 40 to 75 who later had graft-versus-host disease after an allogeneic stem cell transplant. Each CDR3 is given with its conserved first and last residue. Each record gives: CDR3 protein, CDR3 DNA, clone size, D gene, J gene, V gene. A D gene is named only where the DNA matches it firmly. Rows may omit the clone size; those that give it use once, few, many or a size class.

CASSDRVHGTQYF TGTGCCAGCTCGGACAGGGTACATGGTACGCAGTATTTT - TRBD1 TRBJ2-3 TRBV25-1
CASSPGQGGNNEQFF TGTGCCAGCAGCCCAGGACAGGGAGGGAACAATGAGCAGTTCTTC - - TRBJ2-1 TRBV11-3
CASSPGAYYEQYF TGTGCCAGCAGTCCTGGGGCCTACTACGAGCAGTACTTC - - TRBJ2-7 TRBV12-3/TRBV12-4
CASSQVSYEQYF TGTGCCAGCAGCCAAGTTTCCTACGAGCAGTACTTC once - TRBJ2-7 TRBV3-1/TRBV3-2
CASSLDGGAEQYF TGTGCCAGCAGCTTAGACGGGGGGGCGGAGCAGTACTTC once TRBD2 TRBJ2-7 TRBV7-2
CASSPMGGLYGYTF TGTGCCAGCAGTCCCATGGGGGGCCTCTATGGCTACACCTTC - - TRBJ1-2 TRBV5-6
CASSSDFNNEQFF TGTGCCAGCAGCTCCGACTTTAACAATGAGCAGTTCTTC - - TRBJ2-1 TRBV11-2
CASSQEVGRPSTDTQYF TGCGCCAGCAGCCAAGAAGTGGGGCGCCCTAGCACAGATACGCAGTATTTT - - TRBJ2-3 TRBV4-3
CASSLSAGTEAFF TGTGCCAGCAGTTTATCGGCGGGGACTGAAGCTTTCTTT - - TRBJ1-1 TRBV12-3/TRBV12-4
CASSATGAETQYF TGTGCCAGCTCAGCGACAGGGGCCGAGACCCAGTACTTC - TRBD1 TRBJ2-5 TRBV18
CASSQGPGEQGEAFF TGCGCCAGCAGTCAAGGCCCTGGGGAGCAGGGTGAAGCTTTCTTT - - TRBJ1-1 TRBV23-1
CASIEDRADNYGYTF TGTGCCAGCATCGAAGACAGGGCCGATAACTATGGCTACACCTTC once TRBD1 TRBJ1-2 TRBV28
CASSLARAGRANNEQFF TGTGCCAGCAGCTTAGCGCGAGCCGGGAGGGCCAATAATGAGCAGTTCTTC - TRBD2 TRBJ2-1 TRBV7-9
CASTTGQGYGYTF TGTGCCAGCACCACGGGACAGGGATATGGCTACACCTTC - TRBD1 TRBJ1-2 TRBV12-3/TRBV12-4
CAISDEGRGKNIQYF TGTGCCATCAGTGATGAGGGTCGGGGCAAAAACATTCAGTACTTC - - TRBJ2-4 TRBV10-3
CAWRSSGVGYTF TGTGCCTGGAGGTCCAGTGGCGTTGGCTACACCTTC once - TRBJ1-2 TRBV30
CASSPPRQVHSETQYF TGTGCCAGCAGCCCTCCCCGACAGGTCCACTCAGAGACCCAGTACTTC - - TRBJ2-5 TRBV6-2/TRBV6-3
CAISESETGPYEQYF TGTGCCATCAGTGAGTCGGAGACCGGTCCCTACGAGCAGTACTTC - - TRBJ2-7 TRBV10-3
CASRRPLASSGANVLTF TGTGCCAGTAGACGACCCCTCGCCTCCTCTGGGGCCAACGTCCTGACTTTC - - TRBJ2-6 TRBV19
CASSHTSRPTPAYEQYF TGCGCCAGCAGCCATACCTCCAGACCGACCCCCGCCTACGAGCAGTACTTC - - TRBJ2-7 TRBV4-1
CATSPTFSGNTIYF TGTGCCACCAGCCCTACATTCTCTGGAAACACCATATATTTT - - TRBJ1-3 TRBV15
CASSPTLNQPQHF TGTGCCAGCAGTCCGACCCTGAATCAGCCCCAGCATTTT - - TRBJ1-5 TRBV28
CASSLGGTMEDEQFF TGTGCCAGCAGCTTGGGCGGGACAATGGAGGATGAGCAGTTCTTC - - TRBJ2-1 TRBV7-9
CASSLPGQGTYEQYF TGTGCCAGCAGCTTACCTGGACAGGGTACCTACGAGCAGTACTTC - TRBD1 TRBJ2-7 TRBV7-9
CASSILGGNEQFF TGTGCCAGTAGTATATTGGGGGGGAATGAGCAGTTCTTC - TRBD2 TRBJ2-1 TRBV19
CASSPSRGSGQPQHF TGTGCCAGCTCACCCTCTCGAGGGTCCGGGCAGCCCCAGCATTTT - - TRBJ1-5 TRBV18
CATASAFF TGTGCCACCGCCTCAGCTTTCTTT - - TRBJ1-1 TRBV7-6
CASSESLIAGPHNEQFF TGTGCCAGCAGTGAATCACTGATAGCGGGGCCTCACAATGAGCAGTTCTTC once TRBD2 TRBJ2-1 TRBV25-1
CASSSRGSSYNEQFF TGTGCCAGCAGCTCCAGGGGGAGCTCCTACAATGAGCAGTTCTTC - TRBD1 TRBJ2-1 TRBV7-9
CASRDRGRETQYF TGTGCCAGCCGGGACAGGGGGCGAGAGACCCAGTACTTC - TRBD1 TRBJ2-5 TRBV18
CASSYSTVRAETQYF TGTGCCAGCAGTTACTCCACAGTGCGGGCAGAGACCCAGTACTTC once - TRBJ2-5 TRBV6-2/TRBV6-3
CASSQDDGSNSPLHF TGCGCCAGCAGCCAAGATGACGGGAGTAATTCACCCCTCCACTTT - - TRBJ1-6 TRBV4-1